One and the same sample provided the 2 T cell receptor beta chains below, sequenced in a study of cytomegalovirus exposure and HLA in healthy donors. The PCR used 60 Vbeta and 13 Jbeta primers. Profiling relied on immunoSEQ multiplex PCR, and the TCRdb table lists in-frame clones only, not all of them. The data hold some 190,000 clones, with roughly 80% observed a single time. Source material: PBMCs. Receptors originate from a woman in her twenties or thirties in good health and CMV-seropositive.

The count of this clone is one. The CDR3 DNA reads TGTGCCAGCAAGGCGGGAGCGGATACGCAGTATTTT. The encoded protein is CASKAGADTQYF. V is TRBV5-8 and J is TRBJ2-3; 7 bases fit TRBD2. V dropped 6 bases and J dropped 6; count of bases not matched to a gene: 4. CDR3 length: 12 residues. Germline assignment: CDR1 SGHTS and CDR2 YDEGEE.

V usage is TRBV5-4 and J usage is TRBJ2-7; D gene unclear. The V end was cut by 5 bases, the J end by 5 bases, with 14 bases between. Per germline, CDR1 SGHNT and CDR2 YYREEE (reference sequence). The CDR3 spans 13 residues. The CDR3: CASSSSSSDEQYF. CDR3 in DNA: TGTGCCAGCAGTTCTAGTAGTTCAGACGAGCAGTACTTC.